This TCR beta chain was captured by sequencing in a study of T cells in Graves' hyperthyroidism and ophthalmopathy. Study-wide background: At initial diagnosis, before any treatment had begun, peripheral blood was obtained.

Ophthalmopathy patients had Clinical Activity Score at least 3, NOSPECS grade at least 4, duration under 3 months. Germline V lookup: CDR1 MDHEN, CDR2 SYDVKM. V dropped 5 bases and J dropped 7 bases, with 12 bases sitting between them. The CDR3 extends over 12 amino acids. The CDR3 regions of TCR beta were amplified from RNA transcripts. The HTBI set primed first-round TCR CDR3 RT-PCR. Each CDR3 protein is one row after TCRdb ran MiXCR on the multiplex PCR reads. The table records 450,000 to 550,000 distinct CDR3 sequences, roughly 24% of them present only once. The chain carries TRBV28 and TRBJ2-7; D may be TRBD2 (6 bases). This TCR came from a woman aged 25 to 45 with Graves' ophthalmopathy. Sequencing input: blood. The CDR3 sequence is CASSPAGWEQYF. The CDR3 DNA reads TGTGCCAGCAGTCCAGCGGGCTGGGAGCAGTACTTC.